One and the same sample provided the 26 T cell receptor beta chains below, sequenced in a study of metastatic and nonmetastatic thyroid tumors. No treatment had been given to any patient before thyroid surgery. MiXCR was used by TCRdb to re-call the PCR reads. The profile shows just over 8,000 clones, 20% to 30% of them singletons. Specimen: tumor tissue. Source of these receptors: a female donor with papillary thyroid cancer or a benign thyroid nodule (not recorded which). Some clones in this sample may be carry-over from other donors' samples.

The chain carries TRBV6-1 and TRBJ1-2; a possible D gene is TRBD1 (5 bases). The CDR3 contains 17 residues. In germline, CDR1 is MNHNS, CDR2 SASEGT. Trimming pared 5 bases from V and 0 bases from J, leaving 19 bases between. This chain's CDR3 is CASSITFAGQANYGYTF. CDR3 DNA: TGTGCCAGCAGTATCACCTTTGCGGGGCAGGCTAACTATGGCTACACCTTC.

There are many counts of this clone. The chain is built from TRBV11-1 and TRBJ2-1, with 11 bases aligning to TRBD1. CDR1 and CDR2 from the germline V gene are SGHAT and FQDESV (reference sequence). The CDR3 is made up of 16 amino acids. The ends lost 2 bases at V and 3 bases at J; junction bases unmatched: 3. Here the CDR3 reads CASSLRGTGGYNEQFF. As DNA, the CDR3 is TGTGCCAGCAGCTTAAGAGGGACAGGGGGCTACAATGAGCAGTTCTTC.

This clone has a count of ten or more. The rearrangement uses TRBV4-1 and TRBJ2-7; no clear D. The germline gives CDR1 MGHRA, CDR2 YSYEKL. Trimming took off 4 bases at V and 0 bases at J, with 13 bases between the two ends. CDR3 size: 15 residues. The CDR3, as DNA: TGCGCCAGCAGCCTCACTCGAACCACCTCCTACGAGCAGTACTTC. It is translated as CASSLTRTTSYEQYF.

CDR3: CASSLIYGSVGYTF. The CDR3 DNA follows: TGCGCCAGCAGCTTGATTTACGGTTCGGTGGGCTACACCTTC. The rearrangement uses TRBV5-1 and TRBJ1-2; D is unclear. The CDR3 runs to 14 residues. Germline CDR1 reads SGHRS; CDR2 reads YFSETQ. Trimming left V 1 base short and J 8 bases short, with 15 bases between. The entire variable domain, with the rest obtained from reference TRBV5-1 and TRBJ1-2, is as follows: KAGVTQTPRYLIKTRGQQVTLSCSPISGHRSVSWYQQTPGQGLQFLFEYFSETQRNKGNFPGRFSGRQFSNSRSEMNVSTLELGDSALYLCASSLIYGSVGYTFGSGTRLTVV.

This clone was seen a few times. V is TRBV6-2 or TRBV6-3 and J is TRBJ2-7; unclear D gene. In germline, CDR1 is MNHEY, CDR2 SVGEGT. V lost 6 bases and J 4 bases, leaving 13 bases between the germline ends. This CDR3 region has 13 residues. The CDR3 sequence is CASRLGPMYEQYF. The CDR3 DNA reads TGTGCCAGCAGACTCGGGCCAATGTACGAGCAGTACTTC.

This clone was observed once. A read error is likely, as this CDR3 ends without the conserved phenylalanine or tryptophan. The limits of the CDR3 on the DNA are not certain, so only TCRdb's listed CDR3 is given. This sequence joins TRBV11-1 and TRBJ2-1; TRBD1 reflects the table's D call only, with no check against the DNA. Germline V CDR1 and CDR2: SGHAT, FQDESV (reference sequence). The CDR3 adds up to 15 amino acids, both ends counted. CDR3 region: CASSPGPSGSTERFS.

This sequence joins TRBV7-9 and TRBJ2-2; D is possibly TRBD1 or TRBD2 (6 bases each). CDR1 SEHNR and CDR2 FQNEAQ come from the germline V gene (reference sequence). This CDR3 contains 15 residues. V dropped 4 bases and J dropped 16 bases, with 25 bases sitting between them. The CDR3 region is CASSSMGGPTGARFF. The CDR3 DNA is TGTGCCAGCAGCTCAATGGGGGGCCCAACCGGGGCGCGGTTTTTT. Full variable domain (outside the CDR3, taken from reference TRBV7-9 and TRBJ2-2): DTGVSQNPRHKITKRGQNVTFRCDPISEHNRLYWYRQTLGQGPEFLTYFQNEAQLEKSRLLSDRFSAERPKGSFSTLEIQRTEQGDSAMYLCASSSMGGPTGARFFGEGSRLTVL.

In its sample, this clone ranks as medium-sized (0.01 to 0.1%). This chain links TRBV6-2 or TRBV6-3 with TRBJ2-3; D may be TRBD2 (5 bases). The CDR3 length is 12 residues. The ends were cut back, 4 bases at V and 14 bases at J, with 16 bases in the middle. Per the germline V gene, CDR1 is MNHEY and CDR2 is SVGEGT. CDR3 nucleotide sequence: TGTGCCAGCAGTTCCGGGCGGGTCGCTCCGTATTTT. It codes for CASSSGRVAPYF.

J is TRBJ2-5 and V is TRBV7-2; 7 nucleotides match TRBD1. The V and J ends lost 5 bases and 2 bases, in that order; junction bases with no gene match: 5. The CDR3 extends over 14 amino acids. The germline CDR1 and CDR2 sequences are SGHTA and FQGNSA. The CDR3 spells CASSAQGWQETQYF. The CDR3 nucleotides read TGTGCCAGCAGCGCACAGGGGTGGCAAGAGACCCAGTACTTC.

This clone is medium-sized within its sample. This chain uses TRBV6-1 with TRBJ2-1; TRBD2 matches at 13 bases. The CDR3 spans 16 residues. The junction had 2 bases not matched to a gene; V was cut back by 4 bases and J by 2 bases. Germline assignment: CDR1 MNHNS and CDR2 SASEGT. The CDR3 region is CASSGGLAGAYNEQFF. The CDR3 DNA reads as TGTGCCAGCAGTGGAGGACTAGCGGGGGCCTACAATGAGCAGTTCTTC.

The chain recombines TRBV6-1 with TRBJ2-7, with 14 bases that match TRBD2. The junction had 5 bases not matched to a gene; V was cut back by 6 bases and J by 4 bases. The germline CDR1 and CDR2 sequences are MNHNS and SASEGT. This CDR3 has 15 amino acids. The CDR3 sequence is CASRRTSGGKYEQYF. The CDR3, as DNA: TGTGCCAGCAGGCGGACTAGCGGGGGGAAATACGAGCAGTACTTC.

The CDR3 coding sequence is TGTGCCAGCAGTTACGCCGGGACAGGGGCAGGAAACTATGGCTACACCTTC. Translating it yields CASSYAGTGAGNYGYTF. The chain has TRBV6-6 and TRBJ1-2; 10 nucleotides align to TRBD1. The J segment lost 2 bases and the V segment lost 2 bases, leaving 8 bases of the junction unmatched. This CDR3 contains 17 residues. Per germline, CDR1 MNHNY and CDR2 SVGAGI (reference sequence).

This clone was picked up many times. V is TRBV20-1 and J is TRBJ1-2, with 7 bases aligning to TRBD1. CDR3 length: 12 amino acids. CDR1 DFQATT and CDR2 SNEGSKA come from the germline V gene (reference sequence). The CDR3 here is CTLRTGDYGYTF. DNA of the CDR3: TGCACCTTGAGGACAGGAGACTATGGCTACACCTTC.

This clone showed up many times. One junction end disagrees with the germline gene, perhaps due to a read error. The chain has TRBV4-1 and TRBJ2-1; D call uncertain. CDR1 is MGHRA and CDR2 is YSYEKL in the germline V gene. The CDR3 runs 13 residues. CDR3 sequence: CASSQDWRYEQSF. The CDR3 DNA sequence: TGCGCCAGCAGCCAAGATTGGCGGTATGAGCAGTCCTTC.

This clone was detected many times. The chain couples TRBV4-1 to TRBJ2-7; D is possibly TRBD2 (6 bases). CDR1 MGHRA and CDR2 YSYEKL come from the germline V gene. The CDR3 loop spans 15 amino acids. Trimming took 6 bases from V and 4 from J, leaving 19 bases between them. In DNA form, the CDR3 reads TGCGCCAGCAGTTCCTCAGGGAGGAAGGGTTACGAGCAGTACTTC. Residues: CASSSSGRKGYEQYF.

This clone was seen at least ten times. V usage is TRBV6-4 and J usage is TRBJ1-2; TRBD1 matches at 8 bases. CDR1 is MRHNA and CDR2 is SNTAGT in the germline V gene. Trimming took 5 bases from V and 2 from J; bases not matched to a gene: 7. The CDR3 consists of 15 residues. For the CDR3, the DNA is TGTGCCAGCAGTAATTCGGACAGGGAAAACTATGGCTACACCTTC. Translated: CASSNSDRENYGYTF.

J is TRBJ1-1 and V is TRBV18; maybe TRBD1 (5 bases). The CDR3 runs 13 residues. V was trimmed by 1 base and J by 4 bases, leaving 7 bases between them. In germline, CDR1 is KGHSH, CDR2 LQKENI. DNA of the CDR3: TGTGCCAGCTCACCACTGGGGGGCACTGAAGCTTTCTTT. Its protein product is CASSPLGGTEAFF.

This CDR3 reads CASSRNTEAFF. CDR3 DNA: TGTGCCAGCAGTCGGAACACTGAAGCTTTCTTT. This chain uses TRBV28 with TRBJ1-1; no definite D call. The germline V and J ends were trimmed by 5 bases and 1 base, with 2 bases remaining between them. This CDR3 has 11 residues. Germline V gives CDR1 MDHEN, CDR2 SYDVKM.

V and J are TRBV28 and TRBJ2-7; tentatively, D is TRBD2 (6 bases). The CDR3 covers 14 residues. The V and J ends lost 4 bases and 2 bases respectively, with 12 bases between them. Looked up from germline, CDR1 is MDHEN and CDR2 is SYDVKM. CDR3 bases: TGTGCCAGCAGTTCGGGAGCCCCCCCCTACGAGCAGTACTTC. Its protein product is CASSSGAPPYEQYF.

In this sample, this clone turned up many times. The chain employs TRBV12-3 or TRBV12-4 and TRBJ2-3, with TRBD2 identical over 10 bases. Trimming at V came to 1 base and at J to 1 base, leaving 5 bases not matched to a gene. This CDR3 has 17 amino acids. CDR3 in amino acids: CASSLEREGSRTDTQYF. CDR3 in DNA: TGTGCCAGCAGTTTAGAGCGGGAGGGGTCACGCACAGATACGCAGTATTTT.

This clone has ten or more counts. V usage is TRBV11-2 and J usage is TRBJ2-3, with TRBD1 identical over 10 bases. The CDR3 runs 15 residues. The V gene end was trimmed by 4 bases and the J gene end by 5 bases; junction bases not matched to a gene: 6. Per the germline V gene, CDR1 is SGHAT and CDR2 is FQNNGV. CDR3 DNA: TGTGCCAGCAGCTCCCGGGACAGGGGAGTAGATACGCAGTATTTT. Its translation: CASSSRDRGVDTQYF.

This clone has a single count. V usage is TRBV5-1 and J usage is TRBJ1-1; D is possibly TRBD1 (6 bases). This CDR3 contains 15 residues. Germline-derived CDR1 and CDR2 are SGHRS and YFSETQ. Trimming stripped 5 bases from V and 0 bases from J, with 14 bases between. In nucleotides, the CDR3 is TGCGCCAGCAGAGCAGGGGCAGTCATGAACACTGAAGCTTTCTTT. Its translation is CASRAGAVMNTEAFF.

Relative to its sample, this clone is medium-sized. The V call is TRBV6-5, the J call TRBJ2-3, with D possibly being TRBD2 (6 bases). This CDR3 has 15 residues. The germline CDR1 and CDR2 sequences are MNHEY and SVGAGI. Trimming removed 3 bases from V and 2 bases from J, with 12 bases in between. The CDR3 DNA follows: TGTGCCAGCAGTTATAAACTAGCCCCCACAGATACGCAGTATTTT. Translated: CASSYKLAPTDTQYF.

This clone is large. This rearrangement joins TRBV2 to TRBJ2-1; 8 nucleotides agree with TRBD1. Germline V gene sequence: CDR1 SNHLY, CDR2 FYNNEI. V shed 6 bases and J 7 bases; nucleotides not matched to a gene: 14. The CDR3 is 16 residues long. The CDR3 spells CASRLPLGDRMNEQFF. CDR3 nucleotide sequence: TGTGCCAGCAGGCTCCCCCTGGGGGACAGGATGAATGAGCAGTTCTTC.

This clone was seen many times. The V call is TRBV7-3, the J call TRBJ2-3; 14 bases agree with TRBD2. In germline, CDR1 is SGHTA, CDR2 FQGTGA. V lost 4 bases, J lost 3 bases, and 3 bases stayed unmatched. This CDR3 region has 16 residues. The CDR3 bases are TGTGCCAGCAGCTCGGGGACTAGCGGGGGTACAGATACGCAGTATTTT. This translates into CASSSGTSGGTDTQYF.

CDR3 region: CASSPRRTGLDEQYF. CDR3 coding DNA: TGTGCCAGCAGTCCACGGAGGACAGGGTTGGACGAGCAGTACTTC. V usage is TRBV6-1 and J usage is TRBJ2-7; 8 nucleotides line up with TRBD1. With 5 bases clipped from V and 5 bases from J, the junction kept 11 bases outside the gene matches. There are 15 residues in the CDR3. From germline, CDR1 is MNHNS and CDR2 SASEGT.